Sequencing of this T cell receptor beta chain was carried out in a study of Ad26.COV2.S vaccination and SARS-CoV-2 variants. Study at large: Ad26.COV2.S shots went into the muscle once or twice, 56 days apart.

Whole-study findings and limits: Among vaccine recipients, spike-specific TCR breadth exceeded that of placebo recipients. Responses of T cells in total may have been underestimated by the TCR breadth and depth analyses.

Method: immunoSEQ multiplex PCR; TCRdb's copy keeps in-frame clones and lacks some. This table has around 310,000 clones, roughly 90% appearing once. The V gene's germline CDR1 is KGHSH and CDR2 LQKENI. J gave up 1 base and V 6 bases, and 5 bases lay outside the gene matches. The CDR3 length is 14 residues. This clone was counted once. Antigen unknown. As for treatment: roughly 18 received Ad26.COV2.S at low or high dose, single or two shots; 5 received placebo; per-sample allocation not given. Sampling occurred on day 63 after the first vaccine or placebo injection. Sample: peripheral blood, taken in a trial of Ad26.COV2.S vaccine versus placebo. The TCR sequence derives from a person between 18 and 65 years old who received the Ad26.COV2.S COVID-19 vaccine or a placebo. The V and J genes are TRBV18 and TRBJ1-1, with 7 bases matching TRBD1. The chain's CDR3 is CASSQGQQNTEAFF. Written as DNA, the CDR3 is TGTGCCAGCTCTCAGGGACAGCAGAACACTGAAGCTTTCTTT.